This TCR beta chain appears in the sequencing data of a study of T cells in Graves' hyperthyroidism and ophthalmopathy. Study-wide findings and caveats: Researchers found most expanded thyroid clonotypes above 0.001 in blood as well.

Amplified TCR beta CDR3 regions derived from RNA transcripts. In the first-round RT-PCR of the TCR CDR3, the HTBI primer set was used. TCRdb fed the multiplex PCR reads into MiXCR, producing one record per CDR3 protein. Of about 500,000 distinct CDR3 sequences in the sample, around 16% are singletons; the top ten hold approximately 30%. The sample holds many counts of this clonotype. What it recognizes is unknown. Material for sequencing was blood. The receptor was derived from a woman in her thirties with Graves' ophthalmopathy.

The DNA of the CDR3 is TGTGCCTGGAAGACCGGGACAGGATATGGCTACACCTTC. Amino acid sequence: CAWKTGTGYGYTF. This chain uses TRBV30 with TRBJ1-2, with 8 bases fitting TRBD1. CDR3 size: 13 residues. V was pared by 4 bases and J by 5 bases, with 6 bases of the junction left unmatched. The germline V gene encodes CDR1 GTSNPN and CDR2 SVGIG (reference sequence).